The clone carrying this T cell receptor (beta chain) was seen a handful of times. The antigen is not known. The data originate from a study of CD4 T cells in relation to SARS-CoV-2 and coronaviruses. Before the COVID-19 pandemic, during about 2011-2019, CD4+ T cells were taken from unexposed donors. Isolation of CD4+ T cells took place after about 9 days in culture. As cell numbers allowed, unexposed-donor CD4+ T cells faced SARS-CoV-2 S/N and four cold-coronavirus spikes. Profiled with immunoSEQ multiplex PCR; TCRdb holds only in-frame clones, not every one. The repertoire holds about 11,000 clones, with approximately 69% as singletons. What was sequenced was CD4+ T cells from PBMCs, cultured in vitro. The TCR sequence derives from a human donor in good health.

CDR3 in DNA: TGTGCCAGCAGCACTCACCGGGGGACACAAGAGACCCAGTACTTC. It encodes CASSTHRGTQETQYF. The rearrangement links TRBV7-9 to TRBJ2-5; D possibly matches TRBD1 or TRBD2 (6 bases each). The V end lost 5 bases, the J end lost 2 bases, and 15 bases lay between the germline ends. Germline V gene data show CDR1 as SEHNR and CDR2 as FQNEAQ (reference sequence). The CDR3 has 15 residues.